This T cell receptor (beta chain) was captured in a study of cytomegalovirus exposure and HLA in healthy donors. Study-wide context: The approximately 120 validation repertoires matched the approximately 700 first-cohort repertoires in platform, a later analysis reported. Overall study results and limits: A few chains linked to CMV were shown in vitro to be specific for CMV antigens. The study recorded 150 to 200 TCR beta chains that were cytomegalovirus-associated. Most observed TCR sequences were rare, whereas some public TCRs were detected in many donors.

The method was immunoSEQ multiplex PCR; TCRdb's version includes in-frame clones alone and lacks a portion of them. This table holds 200,000 to 250,000 clones, approximately 83% found once. Note on this clone: Its matching antigen is unknown.

CDR3 length: 15 residues. V lost 2 bases and J lost 0, with 13 bases in between. Germline CDR1 is GTSNPN and CDR2 is SVGIG (reference sequence). This sequence originates from a woman in her thirties in good health and CMV-seropositive. The rearrangement uses TRBV30 and TRBJ1-1; D gene uncertain. The specimen was PBMCs. The CDR3 coding sequence is TGTGCCTGGAGTAGGGCAGCTGACATGAACACTGAAGCTTTCTTT. It translates to CAWSRAADMNTEAFF.